Detailed here is one T cell receptor beta chain. Its target antigen remains unknown. The input lacks base qualities; no much larger clone sits a single base away. TCRbeta CDR3 regions were amplified from genomic DNA using the immunoSEQ Assay, a bias-controlled multiplex PCR. Per the original workflow: The number of nucleated cells in each sample was estimated by amplification of reference gene primers within the assay. Sequence reads were collapsed and filtered to measure the absolute abundance of every unique TCRbeta CDR3 rearrangement. For each sample, productive Simpson clonality was calculated by taking the square root of Simpson's diversity index across productive rearrangements. In its TCRdb copy, this immuneACCESS table keeps in-frame sequences only and misses some clones. Where compared with another copy, unresolved V genes explain less than half of these, and the others have no known cause. The DNA was the basis for D and trimming; V, J and clone size are from that table. The sample includes more than 25,000 clones, with roughly four fifths observed a single time. Of the sample, about 39% is held by the ten largest clones.

Each collaborating institution followed its own protocols to collect whole blood in K2EDTA tubes. For TCRbeta analysis, collaborators shipped samples in one of three forms: frozen whole blood, isolated PBMCs, or DNA extracted from either of those sample types. The sample originates from a study of blood T cell repertoires in COVID-19 (dated by TCRdb to the early 2020s). About the full investigation: Collaborator samples came from the United States, Italy and Spain and covered acute and convalescent phases of COVID-19. The prospective study material was composed of cDNA or gDNA derived from T cells, B-cell-depleted T cells, or PBMCs. Deeply sampled blood TCRbeta repertoires from subjects exposed to, actively infected with, or recovered from COVID-19 were included in the dataset. The repertoires were released in a freely available public database meant as a resource for research on the immune response to SARS-CoV-2. The samples were drawn from the first 160 participants of the ongoing ImmuneRACE study and from 1,254 subjects provided by 6 global collaborators. A de-identified subject ID, COVID-19 status, age in years and sex were almost always included in the sample metadata. HLA class I and class II types, where available, came from metadata supplied by the sample provider rather than from assay-based typing.

Including cysteine and phenylalanine, the CDR3 has 15 amino acids. The only DNA kept is the CDR3, 45 bases in frame from the first base. Trimming takes 3 bases from V and 1 base from J, and the germline ends sit 13 bases apart. The CDR1 and CDR2 encoded by the germline V gene are KGHSH and LQKENI. General conclusions and limits of the study: How much clinical and demographic metadata was included differed by source and by participant, and the metadata was provided uncurated.

The sequence was collected from a woman older than 75 with acute or convalescent COVID-19. Sample: peripheral blood. Here the chain combines TRBV18 and TRBJ2-7, with TRBD1 tentatively as D gene (6 bases match). The DNA sequence reads TGTGCCAGCTCACCCCTCCCAGGGGCTTCCTACGAGCAGTACTTC. Its translation reads: CASSPLPGASYEQYF. The full variable domain, completed from the reference TRBV18 and TRBJ2-7 proteins outside the CDR3, reads NAGVMQNPRHLVRRRGQEARLRCSPMKGHSHVYWYRQLPEEGLKFMVYLQKENIIDESGMPKERFSAEFPKEGPSILRIQQVVRGDSAAYFCASSPLPGASYEQYFGPGTRLTVT.